One sample yielded the 2 T cell receptor beta chains listed below, sequenced in a study of regulatory T cells in long-lasting Graves disease. Time point specified: newly diagnosed GD, antithyroid drugs for less than 3 months. After RNA was extracted from PBMCs, the TCR library was made from it. Construction of TCR beta libraries relied on iRepertoire HTBI primers and on Arm-PCR targeting CDR3 regions. TCRdb passed the multiplex PCR reads through MiXCR, listing each CDR3 protein once. The table has almost 450,000 distinct CDR3 sequences, about 15% seen once. The same data also went into a second study, on T cells in Graves' hyperthyroidism and ophthalmopathy.

Source: peripheral blood mononuclear cells (PBMCs), taken at new diagnosis, from a patient treated with antithyroid drugs. The receptors derive from a woman in her 30s with Graves disease.

This clonotype was found a few times. The gene calls are TRBV4-1 and TRBJ1-5; 10 nucleotides match TRBD1. Germline-derived CDR1 and CDR2 are MGHRA and YSYEKL. V lost 1 base and J lost 7; bases outside the gene matches: 13. The CDR3 has 18 residues. This chain's CDR3 is CASSQAFGQGGIIQPQHF. DNA of the CDR3: TGCGCCAGCAGCCAAGCTTTCGGACAGGGGGGGATTATACAGCCCCAGCATTTT.

The chain employs TRBV6-2 or TRBV6-3 and TRBJ2-7; perhaps TRBD2 as D (6 bases). Germline lookup yields CDR1 MNHEY and CDR2 SVGEGT. The CDR3 spans 16 residues. The germline V and J ends were trimmed by 5 bases and 0 bases, with 17 bases remaining between them. CDR3 sequence (DNA): TGTGCCAGCAGTGATTCACGGGACTTCGACTCCTACGAGCAGTACTTC. The encoded protein is CASSDSRDFDSYEQYF.